The 13 T cell receptor beta chains listed next were all sequenced from one sample in a study of regulatory T cells in long-lasting Graves disease. Assembly of TCR beta libraries relied on iRepertoire HTBI primers together with Arm-PCR of CDR3 regions. TCRdb independently ran MiXCR on the multiplex PCR reads; one entry per CDR3 protein. The sample lists hundreds of thousands of distinct CDR3 sequences, approximately 15% occurring once. Described time point: newly diagnosed GD, antithyroid drugs for less than 3 months. PBMCs were the source of the RNA used for TCR sequencing. These data also featured in a second study, about T cells in Graves' hyperthyroidism and ophthalmopathy.

Sequenced here: peripheral blood mononuclear cells (PBMCs), sampled at new diagnosis, from a patient treated with antithyroid drugs. The receptors were sampled from a woman in her twenties or thirties with Graves disease.

This clonotype was observed at least ten times. Here the CDR3 reads CSARGKRLGETQYF. The DNA for the CDR3 is TGCAGTGCTAGAGGAAAGCGCCTCGGAGAGACCCAGTACTTC. The chain couples TRBV20-1 to TRBJ2-5, with D hard to call. CDR1 DFQATT and CDR2 SNEGSKA come from the germline V gene (reference sequence). The CDR3 runs to 14 residues. With 1 base removed from V and 4 bases from J, the gap between germline ends came to 13 bases.

This clonotype has a single count. This CDR3 reads CASSRGTGLYEKLFF. In DNA, the CDR3 is TGTGCCAGCAGCCGAGGGACAGGGTTGTATGAAAAACTGTTTTTT. The J gene is TRBJ1-4, the V gene TRBV14; TRBD1 agrees at 9 bases. The CDR3 totals 15 residues. CDR1 is SGHDN and CDR2 is FVKESK in the germline V gene. Losses at the gene ends were 4 bases for V and 6 bases for J; bases not matched to a gene: 6.

This clonotype was observed at least ten times. This chain links TRBV28 with TRBJ1-1; possible D gene TRBD1, 6 bases. The CDR3 has 13 residues. In germline, CDR1 is MDHEN, CDR2 SYDVKM. The V end was cut by 6 bases, the J end by 10 bases, with 18 bases between. CDR3 sequence: CASRISGHSGAFF. Written as DNA, the CDR3 is TGTGCCAGCAGGATATCGGGACACAGCGGAGCTTTCTTT.

The chain combines TRBV28 with TRBJ1-6, with D uncertain. CDR3 size: 14 residues. CDR1 MDHEN and CDR2 SYDVKM come from the germline V gene. V lost 5 bases to trimming and J lost 6 bases, with 11 bases between them. Here the CDR3 DNA reads TGTGCCAGCAGTCGGGCAGGAACTAATTCACCCCTCCACTTT. Protein product: CASSRAGTNSPLHF.

This rearrangement joins TRBV2 to TRBJ2-7, with TRBD2 matching 9 bases. V was pared by 3 bases and J by 5 bases, with 8 bases of the junction left unmatched. CDR1 SNHLY and CDR2 FYNNEI come from the germline V gene. The CDR3 loop spans 15 amino acids. The CDR3 nucleotides are TGTGCCAGCAGTGAGGTGGGACTAGCAGTCGACGAGCAGTACTTC. This encodes CASSEVGLAVDEQYF.

This clonotype occurred many times. The chain employs TRBV12-3 or TRBV12-4 and TRBJ1-1; D is unclear. With 5 bases removed from V and 1 base from J, the gap between germline ends came to 14 bases. The CDR3 runs to 15 residues. Here the CDR3 DNA reads TGTGCCAGCAGTCCCCAAACGAGGCCGAACACTGAAGCTTTCTTT. Protein product: CASSPQTRPNTEAFF.

V gene TRBV18 combines with J gene TRBJ1-1; no reliable D call. Germline V gene lookup returns CDR1 KGHSH and CDR2 LQKENI. The CDR3 sequence is 15 residues long. V was pared by 6 bases and J by 5 bases, with 19 bases between. For the CDR3, the DNA is TGTGCCAGCTCTCCTCAGCCCCGGACGGAGACTGAAGCTTTCTTT. This codes for CASSPQPRTETEAFF.

J is TRBJ2-3 and V is TRBV5-5; D uncertain. Trimming cost V 2 bases and J 5 bases, with 6 bases left between them. The CDR3 length is 12 residues. Germline V gene lookup returns CDR1 SGHKS and CDR2 YYEKEE (reference sequence). In DNA, the CDR3 is TGTGCCAGCAGCTTCTGGGGAGATACGCAGTATTTT. Its protein product is CASSFWGDTQYF.

This clonotype was observed a handful of times. CDR3 region: CASSQLWREFSYEQYF. The CDR3 DNA reads TGTGCCAGCAGCCAACTGTGGCGGGAATTCTCCTACGAGCAGTACTTC. This chain links TRBV3-1 with TRBJ2-7; tentatively, D is TRBD2 (6 bases). Trimming removed 2 bases from V and 0 bases from J, with 14 bases in between. Germline V gives CDR1 LGHDT, CDR2 YNNKEL (reference sequence). This CDR3 comprises 16 residues.

This clonotype showed up many times. The gene calls are TRBV7-3 and TRBJ2-5; 8 nucleotides line up with TRBD2. The CDR3 is 16 residues long. V lost 2 bases, J lost 5 bases, and 10 bases stayed unmatched. Per germline, CDR1 SGHTA and CDR2 FQGTGA. This CDR3 reads CASSLFPTSGGETQYF. The CDR3 DNA is TGTGCCAGCAGCTTATTCCCAACTAGCGGCGGGGAGACCCAGTACTTC.

V is TRBV20-1 and J is TRBJ2-3; 7 bases match TRBD2. Germline lookup yields CDR1 DFQATT and CDR2 SNEGSKA (reference sequence). The CDR3 totals 16 residues. Trimming took 0 bases from V and 1 from J; bases not matched to a gene: 7. In nucleotides, the CDR3 is TGCAGTGCTAGAGATCTCAGAGCGGGACGCACAGATACGCAGTATTTT. Translation gives CSARDLRAGRTDTQYF.

This clonotype was detected only once. This CDR3 reads CASSMEGLIGEQYF. DNA of the CDR3: TGTGCCAGTAGTATGGAGGGTTTGATTGGGGAGCAGTACTTC. V is TRBV19 and J is TRBJ2-7, with D perhaps TRBD2 (6 bases). The length of the CDR3 is 14 residues. V lost 3 bases and J lost 7, with 16 bases in between. Germline-derived CDR1 and CDR2 are LNHDA and SQIVND (reference sequence).

The CDR3: CASSESYQSSGNTIYF. The CDR3 coding sequence is TGCGCCAGCAGTGAGTCGTATCAGAGCTCTGGAAACACCATATATTTT. This chain connects TRBV10-2 to TRBJ1-3, with D unresolved. Germline loops: CDR1 WSHSY, CDR2 SAAADI. V lost 0 bases and J 0 bases, leaving 9 bases between the germline ends. The CDR3 consists of 16 residues.